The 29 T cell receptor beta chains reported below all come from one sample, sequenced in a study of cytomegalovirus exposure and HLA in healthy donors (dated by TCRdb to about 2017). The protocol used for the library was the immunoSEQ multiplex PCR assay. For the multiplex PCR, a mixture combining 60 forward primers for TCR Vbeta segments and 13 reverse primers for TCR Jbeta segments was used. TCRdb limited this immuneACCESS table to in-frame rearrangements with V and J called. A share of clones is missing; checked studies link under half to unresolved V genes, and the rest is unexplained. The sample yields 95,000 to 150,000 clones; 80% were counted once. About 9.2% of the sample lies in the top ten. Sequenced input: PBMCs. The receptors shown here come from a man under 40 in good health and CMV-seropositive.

The CDR3 coding sequence is TGTGCCAGCAGCTTGAGACACCACCATCACACCGGGGAGCTGTTTTTT. Translation gives CASSLRHHHHTGELFF. The chain recombines TRBV5-6 with TRBJ2-2; D ambiguous. The CDR3 has 16 residues. Between the trimmed V and J ends, which lost 1 base and 3 bases, there was a span of 13 bases. Germline values: CDR1 SGHDT, CDR2 YYEEEE.

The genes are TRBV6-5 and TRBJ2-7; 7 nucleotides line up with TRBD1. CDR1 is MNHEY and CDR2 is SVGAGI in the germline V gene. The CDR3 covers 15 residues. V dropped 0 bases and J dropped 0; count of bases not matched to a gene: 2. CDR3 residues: CASSYSTGDSYEQYF. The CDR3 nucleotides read TGTGCCAGCAGTTACTCAACAGGGGACTCCTACGAGCAGTACTTC.

CDR3 sequence reads: CASRGQPANYGYTF. Here the CDR3 DNA reads TGTGCCAGCAGGGGACAGCCGGCTAACTATGGCTACACCTTC. The genes are TRBV2 and TRBJ1-2; 7 nucleotides agree with TRBD1. V lost 6 bases, J lost 0 bases, and 4 bases stayed unmatched. This CDR3 comprises 14 residues. From germline, CDR1 is SNHLY and CDR2 FYNNEI.

CDR3 in amino acids: CASSFSATGGVRGYTF. The CDR3 DNA reads TGTGCCAGCAGTTTTTCTGCGACGGGGGGAGTTAGAGGCTACACCTTC. The V gene is TRBV6-5, the J gene TRBJ1-2; TRBD1 is a possible D gene (5 bases). Looked up from germline, CDR1 is MNHEY and CDR2 is SVGAGI. This CDR3 contains 16 residues. With 4 bases removed from V and 8 bases from J, the gap between germline ends came to 23 bases.

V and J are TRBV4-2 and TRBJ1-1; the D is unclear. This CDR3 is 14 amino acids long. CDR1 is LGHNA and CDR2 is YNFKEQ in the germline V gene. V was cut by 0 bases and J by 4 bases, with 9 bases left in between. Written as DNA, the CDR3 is TGTGCCAGCAGCCAAGAGTTAGGAGGCACTGAAGCTTTCTTT. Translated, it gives CASSQELGGTEAFF.

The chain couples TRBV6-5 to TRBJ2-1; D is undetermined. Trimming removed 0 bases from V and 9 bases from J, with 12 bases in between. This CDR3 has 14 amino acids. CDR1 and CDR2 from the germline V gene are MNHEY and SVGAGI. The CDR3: CASSYSEELGEQFF. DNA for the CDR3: TGTGCCAGCAGTTACTCCGAGGAGTTGGGTGAGCAGTTCTTC.

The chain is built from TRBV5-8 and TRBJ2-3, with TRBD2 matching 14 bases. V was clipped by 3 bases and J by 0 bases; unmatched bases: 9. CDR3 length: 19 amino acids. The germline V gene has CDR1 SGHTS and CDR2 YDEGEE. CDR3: CASSWGTGLAGASTDTQYF. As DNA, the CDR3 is TGTGCCAGCAGCTGGGGCACGGGACTAGCGGGGGCAAGCACAGATACGCAGTATTTT.

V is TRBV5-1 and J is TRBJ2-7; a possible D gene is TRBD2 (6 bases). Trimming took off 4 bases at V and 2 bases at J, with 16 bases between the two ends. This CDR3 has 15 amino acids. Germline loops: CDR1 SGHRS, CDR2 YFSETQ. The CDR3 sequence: CASSPVGGSTYEQYF. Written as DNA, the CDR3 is TGCGCCAGCAGCCCCGTCGGGGGTTCAACCTACGAGCAGTACTTC.

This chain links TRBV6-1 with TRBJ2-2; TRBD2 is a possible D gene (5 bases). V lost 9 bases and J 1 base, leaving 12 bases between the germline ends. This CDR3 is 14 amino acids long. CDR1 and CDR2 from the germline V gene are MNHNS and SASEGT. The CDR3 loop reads CASRARGNTGELFF. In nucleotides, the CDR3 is TGTGCCAGTCGGGCCCGGGGGAACACCGGGGAGCTGTTTTTT.

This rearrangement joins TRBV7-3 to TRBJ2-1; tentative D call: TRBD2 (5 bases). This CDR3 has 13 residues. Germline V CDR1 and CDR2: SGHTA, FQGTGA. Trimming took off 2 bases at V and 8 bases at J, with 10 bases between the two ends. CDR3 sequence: CASSLEGGHEQFF. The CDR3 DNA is TGTGCCAGCAGCTTAGAGGGTGGGCATGAGCAGTTCTTC. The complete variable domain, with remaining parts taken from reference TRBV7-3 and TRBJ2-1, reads GAGVSQTPSNKVTEKGKYVELRCDPISGHTALYWYRQSLGQGPEFLIYFQGTGAADDSGLPNDRFFAVRPEGSVSTLKIQRTERGDSAVYLCASSLEGGHEQFFGPGTRLTVL.

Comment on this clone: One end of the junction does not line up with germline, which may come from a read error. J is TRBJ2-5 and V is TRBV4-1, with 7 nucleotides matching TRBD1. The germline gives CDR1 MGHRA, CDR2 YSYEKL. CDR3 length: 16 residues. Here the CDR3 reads CASSQFPGTAQEAQYF. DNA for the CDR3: TGCGCCAGCAGCCAATTTCCCGGGACAGCCCAAGAGGCCCAGTACTTC.

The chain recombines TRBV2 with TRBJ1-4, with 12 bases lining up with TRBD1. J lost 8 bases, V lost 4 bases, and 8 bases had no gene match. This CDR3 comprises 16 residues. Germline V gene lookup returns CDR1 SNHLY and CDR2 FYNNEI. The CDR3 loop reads CASSVLGQGAGEKLFF. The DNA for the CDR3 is TGTGCCAGCAGTGTGCTGGGACAGGGGGCCGGGGAAAAACTGTTTTTT.

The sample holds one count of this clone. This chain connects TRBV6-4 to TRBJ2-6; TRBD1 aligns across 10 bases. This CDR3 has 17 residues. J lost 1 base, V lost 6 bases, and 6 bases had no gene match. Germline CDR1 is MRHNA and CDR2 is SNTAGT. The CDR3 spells CASSGGTGVSGANVLTF. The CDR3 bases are TGTGCCAGCAGCGGCGGGACAGGGGTTTCTGGGGCCAACGTCCTGACTTTC.

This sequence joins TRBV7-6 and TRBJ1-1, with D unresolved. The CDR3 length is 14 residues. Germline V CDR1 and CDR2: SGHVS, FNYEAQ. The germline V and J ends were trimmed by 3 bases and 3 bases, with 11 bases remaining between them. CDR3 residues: CASSLSGRDTEAFF. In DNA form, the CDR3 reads TGTGCCAGCAGCTTGAGTGGGAGGGACACTGAAGCTTTCTTT. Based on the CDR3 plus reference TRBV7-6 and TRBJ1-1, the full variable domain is GAGVSQSPRYKVTKRGQDVALRCDPISGHVSLYWYRQALGQGPEFLTYFNYEAQQDKSGLPNDRFSAERPEGSISTLTIQRTEQRDSAMYRCASSLSGRDTEAFFGQGTRLTVV.

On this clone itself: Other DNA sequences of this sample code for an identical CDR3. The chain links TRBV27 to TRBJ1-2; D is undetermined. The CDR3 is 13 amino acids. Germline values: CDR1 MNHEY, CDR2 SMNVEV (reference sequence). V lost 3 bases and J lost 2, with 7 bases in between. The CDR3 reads CASSLGQNYGYTF. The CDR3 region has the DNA TGTGCCAGCAGTTTGGGCCAGAACTATGGCTACACCTTC.

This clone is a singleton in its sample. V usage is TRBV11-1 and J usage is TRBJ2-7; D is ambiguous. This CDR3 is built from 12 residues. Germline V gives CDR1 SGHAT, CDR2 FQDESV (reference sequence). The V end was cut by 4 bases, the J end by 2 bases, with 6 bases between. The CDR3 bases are TGTGCCAGCAGCTCTTACACCTACGAGCAGTACTTC. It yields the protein CASSSYTYEQYF.

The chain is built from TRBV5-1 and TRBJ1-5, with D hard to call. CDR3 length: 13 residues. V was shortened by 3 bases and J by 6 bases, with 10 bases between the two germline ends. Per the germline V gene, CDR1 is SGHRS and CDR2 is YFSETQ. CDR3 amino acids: CASSSEGPQPQHF. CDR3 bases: TGCGCCAGCAGCTCCGAGGGTCCTCAGCCCCAGCATTTT.

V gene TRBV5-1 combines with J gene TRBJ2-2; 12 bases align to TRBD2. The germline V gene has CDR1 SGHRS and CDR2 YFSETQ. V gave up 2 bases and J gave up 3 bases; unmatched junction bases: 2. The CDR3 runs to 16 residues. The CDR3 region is CASSFRTSGDTGELFF. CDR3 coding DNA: TGCGCCAGCAGCTTCCGGACTAGCGGGGACACCGGGGAGCTGTTTTTT.

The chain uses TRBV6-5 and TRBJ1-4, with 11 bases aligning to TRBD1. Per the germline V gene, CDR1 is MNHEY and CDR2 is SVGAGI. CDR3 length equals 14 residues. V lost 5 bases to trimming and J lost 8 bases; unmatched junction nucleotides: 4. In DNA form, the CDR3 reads TGTGCCAGCAGTCGGGACAGGGGGTCCGAAAAACTGTTTTTT. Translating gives CASSRDRGSEKLFF.

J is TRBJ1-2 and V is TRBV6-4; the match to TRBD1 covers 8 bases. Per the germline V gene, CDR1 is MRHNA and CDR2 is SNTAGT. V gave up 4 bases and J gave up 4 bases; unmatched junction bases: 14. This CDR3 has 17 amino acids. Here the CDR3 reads CASSALFGQGNLYGYTF. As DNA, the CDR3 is TGTGCCAGCAGTGCCCTTTTCGGACAGGGTAACCTCTATGGCTACACCTTC.

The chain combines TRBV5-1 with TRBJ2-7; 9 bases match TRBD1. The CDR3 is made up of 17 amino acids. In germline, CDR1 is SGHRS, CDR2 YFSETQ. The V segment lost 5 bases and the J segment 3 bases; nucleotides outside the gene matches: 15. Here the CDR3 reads CASSRDRDTLGLYEQYF. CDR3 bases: TGCGCCAGCAGTCGGGACAGGGATACCTTGGGGCTCTACGAGCAGTACTTC.

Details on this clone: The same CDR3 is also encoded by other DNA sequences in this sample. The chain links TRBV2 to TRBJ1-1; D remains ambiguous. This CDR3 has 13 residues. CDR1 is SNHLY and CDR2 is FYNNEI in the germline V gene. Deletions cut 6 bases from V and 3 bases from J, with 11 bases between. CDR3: CASRTQRDTEAFF. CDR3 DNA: TGTGCCAGCAGGACCCAGAGGGACACTGAAGCTTTCTTT.

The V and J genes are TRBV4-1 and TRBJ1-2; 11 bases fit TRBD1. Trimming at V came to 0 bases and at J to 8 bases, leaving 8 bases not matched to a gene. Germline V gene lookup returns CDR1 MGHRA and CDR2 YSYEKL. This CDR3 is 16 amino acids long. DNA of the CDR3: TGCGCCAGCAGCCAAGATCCGGGACAGGGGGTCCGGGGCTACACCTTC. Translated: CASSQDPGQGVRGYTF.

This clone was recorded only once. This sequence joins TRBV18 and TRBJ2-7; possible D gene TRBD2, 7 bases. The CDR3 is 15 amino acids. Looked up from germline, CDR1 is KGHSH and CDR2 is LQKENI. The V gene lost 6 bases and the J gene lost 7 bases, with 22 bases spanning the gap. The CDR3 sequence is CASSKPAGAVEEQYF. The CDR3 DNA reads TGTGCCAGCTCTAAACCGGCGGGGGCTGTGGAAGAGCAGTACTTC. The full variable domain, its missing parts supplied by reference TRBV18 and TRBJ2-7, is NAGVMQNPRHLVRRRGQEARLRCSPMKGHSHVYWYRQLPEEGLKFMVYLQKENIIDESGMPKERFSAEFPKEGPSILRIQQVVRGDSAAYFCASSKPAGAVEEQYFGPGTRLTVT.

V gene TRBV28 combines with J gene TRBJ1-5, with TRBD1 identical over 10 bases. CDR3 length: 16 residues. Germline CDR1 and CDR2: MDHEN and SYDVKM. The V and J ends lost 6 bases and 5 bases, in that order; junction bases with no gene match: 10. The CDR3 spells CASSPPTGGGDQPQHF. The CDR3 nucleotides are TGTGCCAGCAGCCCACCGACAGGGGGCGGAGATCAGCCCCAGCATTTT.

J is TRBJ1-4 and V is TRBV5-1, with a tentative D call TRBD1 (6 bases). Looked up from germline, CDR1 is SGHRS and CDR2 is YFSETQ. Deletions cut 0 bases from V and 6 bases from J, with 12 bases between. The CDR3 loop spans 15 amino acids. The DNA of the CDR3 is TGCGCCAGCAGCTTGGCCTCAGGGGCGGATGAAAAACTGTTTTTT. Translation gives CASSLASGADEKLFF.

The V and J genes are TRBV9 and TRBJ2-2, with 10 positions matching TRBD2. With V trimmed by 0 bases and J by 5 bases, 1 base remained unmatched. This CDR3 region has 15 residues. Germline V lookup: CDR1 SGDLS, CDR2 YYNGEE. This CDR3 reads CASSVVSGGTGELFF. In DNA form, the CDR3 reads TGTGCCAGCAGCGTAGTTAGCGGGGGGACCGGGGAGCTGTTTTTT.

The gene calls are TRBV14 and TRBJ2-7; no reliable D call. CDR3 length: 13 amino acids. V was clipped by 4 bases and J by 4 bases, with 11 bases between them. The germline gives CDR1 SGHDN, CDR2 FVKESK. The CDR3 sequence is CASSPSPGYEQYF. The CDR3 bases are TGTGCCAGCAGCCCGTCACCGGGTTACGAGCAGTACTTC.

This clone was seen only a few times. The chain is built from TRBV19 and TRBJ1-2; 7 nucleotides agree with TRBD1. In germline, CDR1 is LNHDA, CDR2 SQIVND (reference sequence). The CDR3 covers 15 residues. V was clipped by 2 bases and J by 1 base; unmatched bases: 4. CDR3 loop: CASSIRQGVNYGYTF. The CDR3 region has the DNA TGTGCCAGTAGTATAAGACAGGGAGTTAACTATGGCTACACCTTC.